The sequence of this TCR beta chain was determined in a study of cytomegalovirus exposure and HLA in healthy donors. Study-level points and caveats: Cytomegalovirus association was listed for approximately 150 TCR beta chains. The only immune exposure information that was available was CMV serostatus. HLA-A and HLA-B allele assignments for most subjects were reportedly predicted accurately using TCR beta sequences. Later, TCR association rates were found to vary by HLA locus, highest for DRB1 and lowest for HLA-C.

This clone was detected only a few times. Antigen specificity is unknown. This CDR3 has 16 amino acids. Germline CDR1 and CDR2: MGHRA and YSYEKL. V gave up 3 bases and J gave up 1 base, with 13 bases separating them. Use of 60 Vbeta and 13 Jbeta primers characterized the PCR. Data came from immunoSEQ multiplex PCR; TCRdb stores just in-frame clones and leaves some out. The table lists 110,000 to 150,000 clones, 80% of them singletons. The sequencing sample was made of PBMCs. The chain carries TRBV4-1 and TRBJ1-5, with D hard to call. This clonotype was sampled from a man between 25 and 39 years old in good health and CMV-seronegative. The CDR3 protein is CASSHGSRGSNQPQHF. DNA for the CDR3: TGCGCCAGCAGCCACGGGAGTCGGGGAAGCAATCAGCCCCAGCATTTT.